The source of this TCR beta chain is a study of blood T cell repertoires in COVID-19. Overall study context: Sources were T cells, B-cell-depleted T cells, or PBMCs; the material itself was cDNA or gDNA.

Per germline, CDR1 MDHEN and CDR2 SYDVKM. V lost 2 bases to trimming and J lost 2 bases, with 5 bases between them. This CDR3 comprises 13 residues. Libraries were prepared by immunoSEQ multiplex PCR; TCRdb keeps only in-frame clonotypes and omits some of them. Counted here are more than 100,000 clones, about 89% occurring once; the ten biggest clones make up approximately 3.3%. The gene calls are TRBV28 and TRBJ2-3; D not certain. This TCR came from a woman aged 60-75 years with acute or convalescent COVID-19. Sequenced input: peripheral blood. The CDR3 nucleotides read TGTGCCAGCAGTTTAGACACCACAGATACGCAGTATTTT. Translation: CASSLDTTDTQYF.